These 7 T cell receptor beta chains were sequenced from one sample in a study of control samples from healthy donors and cancer patients. Here immunoSEQ multiplex PCR was the method, and the copy in TCRdb shows in-frame clones only, minus some. The repertoire includes some 100,000 clones, around 88% of them detected once, and 7.8% sits in the top ten. Sequenced: blood. These receptors were obtained from a man aged 30-40 years in good health.

V usage is TRBV29-1 and J usage is TRBJ2-7, with 11 bases aligning to TRBD2. The CDR3 extends over 21 amino acids. The germline V gene encodes CDR1 SQVTM and CDR2 ANQGSEA. V gave up 2 bases and J gave up 0 bases; unmatched junction bases: 21. CDR3 loop: CSVEFPGSETSGSRISYEQYF. The CDR3 DNA sequence: TGCAGCGTTGAATTTCCTGGGTCCGAAACTAGCGGGAGCCGCATCTCCTACGAGCAGTACTTC.

J is TRBJ2-3 and V is TRBV4-2; perhaps D is TRBD1 or TRBD2 (5 bases each). V was pared by 0 bases and J by 1 base, with 11 bases between. Germline-derived CDR1 and CDR2 are LGHNA and YNFKEQ. This CDR3 has 16 amino acids. The CDR3, as DNA: TGTGCCAGCAGCCAAGATTCTCGGGGCCGCACAGATACGCAGTATTTT. Translation gives CASSQDSRGRTDTQYF.

The chain couples TRBV7-8 to TRBJ1-1; 9 nucleotides agree with TRBD1. Germline CDR1 is SGHVS and CDR2 is FQNEAQ. This CDR3 region has 15 residues. J lost 2 bases, V lost 5 bases, and 6 bases had no gene match. This CDR3 reads CASSAGTGKNTEAFF. In DNA form, the CDR3 reads TGTGCCAGCAGCGCCGGGACAGGGAAAAACACTGAAGCTTTCTTT.

CDR3 region: CASSTGTTSSGAFF. CDR3 sequence (DNA): TGTGCCAGTAGCACCGGGACCACCTCCTCGGGAGCTTTCTTT. The chain couples TRBV19 to TRBJ1-1; a possible D gene is TRBD1 (5 bases). This CDR3 comprises 14 residues. CDR1 is LNHDA and CDR2 is SQIVND in the germline V gene (reference sequence). Between the trimmed V and J ends, which lost 6 bases and 10 bases, there was a span of 21 bases.

The V and J genes are TRBV7-2 and TRBJ2-7; 7 bases are shared with TRBD1. There are 15 residues in the CDR3. Trimming removed 5 bases from V and 0 bases from J; junction bases left unmatched: 7. In germline, CDR1 is SGHTA, CDR2 FQGNSA. The CDR3 loop is CASSQTTGLSYEQYF. The CDR3 DNA is TGTGCCAGCAGCCAGACGACAGGGCTCTCCTACGAGCAGTACTTC.

This chain uses TRBV7-2 with TRBJ1-2; possible D gene TRBD1, 6 bases. Looked up from germline, CDR1 is SGHTA and CDR2 is FQGNSA. This CDR3 is built from 17 residues. Trimming pared 4 bases from V and 6 bases from J, leaving 24 bases between. DNA for the CDR3: TGTGCCAGCAGCTCAAACCGGGCGGGGGCGAGGGTTAATGGCTACACCTTC. Amino acid sequence: CASSSNRAGARVNGYTF.

This clone has ten or more counts. This chain links TRBV5-1 with TRBJ1-1; 7 bases fit TRBD1. Germline V gene sequence: CDR1 SGHRS, CDR2 YFSETQ. Trimming at V came to 2 bases and at J to 2 bases, leaving 3 bases not matched to a gene. CDR3 length: 14 amino acids. The CDR3 DNA follows: TGCGCCAGCAGCTTCACAGGGGACAACACTGAAGCTTTCTTT. Its protein is CASSFTGDNTEAFF.